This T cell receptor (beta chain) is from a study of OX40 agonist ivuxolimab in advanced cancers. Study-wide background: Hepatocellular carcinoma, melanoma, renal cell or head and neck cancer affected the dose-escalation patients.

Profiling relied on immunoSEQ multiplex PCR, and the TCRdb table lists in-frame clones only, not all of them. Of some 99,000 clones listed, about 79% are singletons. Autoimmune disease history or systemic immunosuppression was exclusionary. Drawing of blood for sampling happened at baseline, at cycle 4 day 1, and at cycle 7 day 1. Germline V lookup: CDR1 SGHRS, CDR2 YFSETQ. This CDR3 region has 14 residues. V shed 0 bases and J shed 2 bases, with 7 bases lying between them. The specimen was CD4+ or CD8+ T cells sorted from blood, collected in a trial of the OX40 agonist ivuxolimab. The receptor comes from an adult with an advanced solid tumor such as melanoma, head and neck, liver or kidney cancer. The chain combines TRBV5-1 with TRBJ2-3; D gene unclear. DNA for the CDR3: TGCGCCAGCAGCTTGGGGAGATTCACAGATACGCAGTATTTT. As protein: CASSLGRFTDTQYF.